This T cell receptor (beta chain) was obtained from a study of OX40 agonist ivuxolimab in advanced cancers. Overall study context: Partial responses were achieved by three patients, of whom one had hepatocellular carcinoma and two had cutaneous melanoma.

Sampled blood was obtained at baseline, cycle 4 day 1, and cycle 7 day 1. Findings and caveats of the study: Dose levels from 0.1 to 3.0 mg/kg saw CD4+ and CD8+ blood T cells expand clonally by week 6. People who partly responded at 0.1-3.0 mg/kg had some of the least clonal expansion seen.

On this clone itself: Its matching antigen is unknown.

Measured with immunoSEQ multiplex PCR; TCRdb has only the in-frame clones, and not every one. The repertoire has more than 45,000 clones, 80% to 90% of them found once; the top ten carry roughly an eighth. This specimen consisted of CD4+ or CD8+ T cells sorted from blood, obtained in a trial of the OX40 agonist ivuxolimab. This receptor was obtained from an adult with an advanced solid tumor such as melanoma, head and neck, liver or kidney cancer.

The DNA for the CDR3 is TGTGCCAGCAGGCACGGACTAGCGGGGAGCTACGAGCAGTACTTC. It codes for CASRHGLAGSYEQYF. V gene TRBV2 combines with J gene TRBJ2-7, with 12 positions matching TRBD2. V dropped 6 bases and J dropped 3; count of bases not matched to a gene: 6. Germline CDR1 and CDR2: SNHLY and FYNNEI. The CDR3 loop spans 15 amino acids.